These T cell receptor beta chains were read from a single sample in a study of blood T cell repertoires in COVID-19. Measured with immunoSEQ multiplex PCR; TCRdb has only the in-frame clones, and not every one. Of 260,000 or so clones in the sample, around four fifths were seen once. Material: peripheral blood. These receptor sequences come from a man older than 75 with acute or convalescent COVID-19. The CDR3 runs from the conserved cysteine through the conserved F or W. A D gene is named only where the DNA matches it firmly. Only part of the rows carry a size: once, few, many, or a class if the clone is expanded.

j_call	clone_size	v_call	d_call	cdr3_nt	cdr3_aa
TRBJ2-7	-	TRBV5-1	-	TGCGCCAGCAGCTTTAATGTGGAGCCCCCCTACGAGCAGTACTTC	CASSFNVEPPYEQYF
TRBJ2-1	-	TRBV27	TRBD2	TGTGCCAGCAGTTCCCTTTACCTGACAGCGGGAGAAAATGAGCAGTTCTTC	CASSSLYLTAGENEQFF
TRBJ1-6	-	TRBV4-1	-	TGCGCCAGCAGCCAAGAAGGGGGATTTAGGACCCTCCACTTT	CASSQEGGFRTLHF
TRBJ2-5	-	TRBV7-2	TRBD1	TGTGCCAGCAGCAAAGGGACAGGGCGAAAGACCCAGTACTTC	CASSKGTGRKTQYF
TRBJ2-1	-	TRBV6-5	TRBD2	TGTGCCAGCAGCATGAGCGGGAGCTCCTACAATGAGCAGTTCTTC	CASSMSGSSYNEQFF
TRBJ2-7	few	TRBV12-3/TRBV12-4	TRBD1	TGTGCCAGCAGTCACACAGGGGGCGCGTTGCAGTACTTC	CASSHTGGALQYF
TRBJ1-1	once	TRBV3-1/TRBV3-2	TRBD1	TGTGCCAGCAGCCAAGATTGGGACAGACGATCTGGGGAAGCTTTCTTT	CASSQDWDRRSGEAFF
TRBJ2-6	-	TRBV4-1	-	TGCGCCAGCAGCCAATCTGTCCCCCACACCAACGTCCTGACTTTC	CASSQSVPHTNVLTF
TRBJ2-1	-	TRBV7-9	-	TGTGCCAGCAGCCCAGACGGGGTAAGGGTTAATGAGCAGTTCTTC	CASSPDGVRVNEQFF
TRBJ2-3	-	TRBV10-1	-	TGCGCCAGCAGTGAGTTTTCGACGGGTGATACGCAGTATTTT	CASSEFSTGDTQYF
TRBJ2-2	-	TRBV6-6	TRBD1	TGTGCCAGCGGGGCAGGGGGAGGGGAGCTGTTTTTT	CASGAGGGELFF
TRBJ2-1	-	TRBV5-1	TRBD2	TGCGCCAGCAGCTTGGAAGCGGGGGTCTACAATGAGCAGTTCTTC	CASSLEAGVYNEQFF
TRBJ1-6	-	TRBV10-3	TRBD1	TGTGCCATCAGTGAGCGGACAGGGGAAACCTATAATTCACCCCTCCACTTT	CAISERTGETYNSPLHF
TRBJ2-7	-	TRBV5-1	TRBD1	TGCGCCAGCAGCTTGGGTCCGGGACAGGGGCGCCCGGGGAAGGCCGAGCAGTACTTC	CASSLGPGQGRPGKAEQYF
TRBJ2-5	-	TRBV10-2	-	TGCGCCAGCAGCGGACTACCCCAAGAGACCCAGTACTTC	CASSGLPQETQYF
TRBJ2-4	-	TRBV19	TRBD1	TGTGCCAGTAGTCCCCTACCGGGACAGCTAGCCAAAAACATTCAGTACTTC	CASSPLPGQLAKNIQYF
TRBJ2-5	-	TRBV19	-	TGTGCCAGTAGTTTCCAGCGAGGACAAGAGACCCAGTACTTC	CASSFQRGQETQYF
TRBJ1-1	-	TRBV6-5	TRBD1	TGTGCCGGGAAACAGGGGCGGGGAACTGAAGCTTTCTTT	CAGKQGRGTEAFF
TRBJ2-2	-	TRBV5-1	TRBD1	TGCGCCAGCAGCTTGCAGCAGGGGGACGGCGGGGAGCTGTTTTTT	CASSLQQGDGGELFF
TRBJ2-5	-	TRBV10-3	-	TGTGCCATCAGACAACAGGAGTCGGAGACCCAGTACTTC	CAIRQQESETQYF
TRBJ2-3	-	TRBV28	-	TGTGCCAGCAGTTGGCAGGGCACAGATACGCAGTATTTT	CASSWQGTDTQYF
TRBJ1-1	once	TRBV19	TRBD1	TGTGCCAGTAGTCCCCGACAGGGGAGCCCGGGGACTGAAGCTTTCTTT	CASSPRQGSPGTEAFF
TRBJ2-4	-	TRBV28	TRBD1	TGTGCCAGCAGTACAGGGGCCCCTTTAAACATTCAGTACTTC	CASSTGAPLNIQYF
TRBJ2-2	once	TRBV27	TRBD1	TGTGCCAGCACCATGCGGACAGGTCTGAACACCGGGGAGCTGTTTTTT	CASTMRTGLNTGELFF
TRBJ2-2	-	TRBV28	TRBD2	TGTGCCAGCAGAACCCCGCGGGGGGCCGGGGTCGGGGAGCTGTTTTTT	CASRTPRGAGVGELFF
TRBJ1-1	once	TRBV6-1	TRBD1	TGTGCCAGCAGTGAGCAGGGGGCTAACACTGAAGCTTTCTTT	CASSEQGANTEAFF
TRBJ2-2	-	TRBV10-3	-	TGTGCCATAGAGGGAGGACGCGGGTACACCGGGGAGCTGTTTTTT	CAIEGGRGYTGELFF
TRBJ2-5	-	TRBV6-5	-	TGTGCCAGCATCGAAGAGACCCAGTACTTC	CASIEETQYF
TRBJ2-1	few	TRBV9	TRBD2	TGTGCCAGCAGCCTCGGGACTAGCGGGAGCAATGAGCAGTTCTTC	CASSLGTSGSNEQFF
TRBJ1-6	once	TRBV5-7	TRBD1	TGTGCCAGCAGATACAGGGGGCGACGATCGGCCTATAATTCACCCCTCCACTTT	CASRYRGRRSAYNSPLHF
TRBJ2-1	-	TRBV4-1	TRBD1	TGCGCCAGCAGCCAAACCGGGACAGGGTACAATGAGCAGTTCTTC	CASSQTGTGYNEQFF
TRBJ1-1	-	TRBV5-1	-	TGCGCCAGTAAACCCGGGACATACAACACTGAAGCTTTCTTT	CASKPGTYNTEAFF
TRBJ2-3	-	TRBV6-5	TRBD2	TGTGCCAGCAGACCCCGACTAGCGGGAGTAGATACGCAGTATTTT	CASRPRLAGVDTQYF
TRBJ1-1	once	TRBV3-1/TRBV3-2	TRBD1	TGTGCCAGCAGCCGGGGGACAGCGAACACTGAAGCTTTCTTT	CASSRGTANTEAFF
TRBJ2-5	-	TRBV7-3	TRBD2	TGTGCCAGCAGCTCTCTAGCGGGAGGGAGCTGGGAGACCCAGTACTTC	CASSSLAGGSWETQYF
TRBJ2-7	-	TRBV28	TRBD2	TGTGCCAGCACCCCACGGGAGGGAGTCTACGAGCAGTACTTC	CASTPREGVYEQYF
TRBJ1-1	-	TRBV10-1	-	TGCGCCAGCAGTTTTATGAACACTGAAGCTTTCTTT	CASSFMNTEAFF